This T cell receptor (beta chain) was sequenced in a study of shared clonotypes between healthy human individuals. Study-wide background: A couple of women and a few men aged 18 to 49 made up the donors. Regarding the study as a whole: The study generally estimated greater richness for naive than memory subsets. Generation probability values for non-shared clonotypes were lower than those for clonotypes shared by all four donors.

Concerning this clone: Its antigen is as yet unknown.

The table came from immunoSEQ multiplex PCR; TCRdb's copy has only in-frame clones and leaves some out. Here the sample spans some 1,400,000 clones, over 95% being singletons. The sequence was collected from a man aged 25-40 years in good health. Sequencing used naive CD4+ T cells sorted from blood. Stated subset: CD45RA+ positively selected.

The CDR3 protein is CASSMGEEETQYF. The CDR3 DNA follows: TGTGCCAGTAGTATGGGGGAGGAAGAGACCCAGTACTTC. The J gene is TRBJ2-5, the V gene TRBV19, with a weak D call TRBD2 (6 bases). The CDR3 covers 13 residues. The V gene lost 3 bases and the J gene lost 3 bases, with 8 bases spanning the gap. The germline V gene has CDR1 LNHDA and CDR2 SQIVND (reference sequence).